The 9 T cell receptor beta chains given below trace back to one sample, sequenced in a study of blood T cells in healthy people across ages. A sample-barcoded 5' primer and a J-beta primer mix were used in a second PCR of roughly 6 to 11 cycles. TCRdb called the 5' RACE reads again in MiXCR, with one record for every CDR3 protein. The sample includes some 1.6 million distinct CDR3 sequences, 30% to 40% of them seen just once. The sample taken for sequencing was blood. All receptors come from a woman aged 25 to 45 in good health.

This clonotype was observed at least ten times. The chain joins TRBV27 to TRBJ2-1; 8 bases match TRBD2. The CDR3 extends over 17 amino acids. The ends lost 5 bases at V and 6 bases at J; junction bases unmatched: 15. Germline V lookup: CDR1 MNHEY, CDR2 SMNVEV (reference sequence). The CDR3 bases are TGTGCCAGCAGTCCATATCCCCGGACTAGCTTAGGCAATGAGCAGTTCTTC. Translation gives CASSPYPRTSLGNEQFF.

On this clonotype: Mismatch with germline at one junction end may stem from a read error. V and J are TRBV3-1 and TRBJ2-1, with 9 bases matching TRBD2. The germline V gene has CDR1 LGHDT and CDR2 YNNKEL (reference sequence). CDR3 length: 16 residues. CDR3: CASSQAFSGGYNEQFF. As DNA, the CDR3 is TGTGCCAGCAGCCAAGCATTTAGCGGGGGTTACAATGAGCAGTTCTTT.

About this clonotype: A much larger clonotype is one base distant, so this may be a read error. The rearrangement uses TRBV5-4 and TRBJ1-5; the D gene is possibly TRBD1 (6 bases). The length of the CDR3 is 14 residues. Germline-derived CDR1 and CDR2 are SGHNT and YYREEE (reference sequence). CDR3 sequence reads: CVSSSRGSNQPQHF. CDR3 bases: TGTGTCAGCAGCTCAAGGGGGAGCAATCAGCCCCAGCATTTT.

This clonotype has a handful of counts. V is TRBV7-3 and J is TRBJ2-5; 7 bases match TRBD1. From germline, CDR1 is SGHTA and CDR2 FQGTGA. V shed 4 bases, J shed 7 bases, and the junction held 9 bases outside the gene matches. The CDR3 has 14 amino acids. In DNA, the CDR3 is TGTGCCAGCAGCTCAGGGACAGCCCCCGGGACCCAGTACTTC. It specifies CASSSGTAPGTQYF.

This clonotype has more than one count but fewer than ten. The gene calls are TRBV5-1 and TRBJ2-1; 9 bases map to TRBD2. Germline CDR1 reads SGHRS; CDR2 reads YFSETQ. CDR3 length: 18 residues. Unmatched junction bases numbered 17, after V lost 9 bases and J lost 1 base. The CDR3 loop reads CATRTGDGLAGSYNEQFF. The CDR3 DNA follows: TGCGCCACCAGAACAGGGGACGGGCTAGCGGGATCCTACAATGAGCAGTTCTTC.

The gene calls are TRBV7-9 and TRBJ1-1; no reliable D call. The CDR3 totals 16 residues. CDR1 is SEHNR and CDR2 is FQNEAQ in the germline V gene (reference sequence). V was cut by 2 bases and J by 3 bases, with 16 bases left in between. CDR3 DNA: TGTGCCAGCAGCTTATTGACGGGGAATGTATACACTGAAGCTTTCTTT. This gives the protein CASSLLTGNVYTEAFF.

The rearrangement uses TRBV5-1 and TRBJ2-1; 7 bases match TRBD2. V lost 4 bases, J lost 9 bases, and 4 bases stayed unmatched. The germline V gene encodes CDR1 SGHRS and CDR2 YFSETQ. The CDR3 has 12 residues. The CDR3 is CASSPPSGEQFF. As DNA, the CDR3 is TGCGCCAGCAGCCCGCCTAGCGGTGAGCAGTTCTTC.

J is TRBJ2-3 and V is TRBV20-1; 14 bases align to TRBD2. This CDR3 is built from 17 residues. CDR1 and CDR2 from the germline V gene are DFQATT and SNEGSKA (reference sequence). V trimming: 8 bases; J trimming: 5 bases; junction bases outside the gene matches: 15. CDR3 nucleotide sequence: TGCAGTACTACGGGACTAGCGGGAGCGCGCGGAGGAGATACGCAGTATTTT. Translation gives CSTTGLAGARGGDTQYF.

This clonotype was seen only a few times. The rearrangement joins TRBV9 to TRBJ2-1, with D perhaps given as TRBD1 or TRBD2 (6 bases each). The germline V gene has CDR1 SGDLS and CDR2 YYNGEE. V was trimmed by 3 bases and J by 10 bases, leaving 14 bases between them. The CDR3 runs to 13 residues. The CDR3, as DNA: TGTGCCAGCAGCGCCCTCGGGGGCAGGGAGCAGTTCTTC. It encodes CASSALGGREQFF.